This T cell receptor beta chain stems from a study of T cells in Graves' hyperthyroidism and ophthalmopathy. Notes on the study in general: A model using 13 V-J features told ophthalmopathy apart from stable hyperthyroidism.

Amplified TCR beta CDR3 regions came from RNA transcripts. Initially, a first-round RT-PCR of the TCR CDR3 employed the HTBI primer set. TCRdb redid the calling of the multiplex PCR reads with MiXCR, one entry per CDR3 protein. The sample lists almost 600,000 distinct CDR3 sequences, 11% to 15% occurring once. With V trimmed by 4 bases and J by 3 bases, 7 bases remained unmatched. The CDR3 consists of 17 residues. Per germline, CDR1 SGHRS and CDR2 YFSETQ. Exclusion of patients followed from uncontrolled infection, other autoimmune disease, pregnancy or lactation. Ahead of any ophthalmopathy symptoms, the blood sample was obtained at the first diagnosis of hyperthyroidism. This clonotype was observed at least ten times. Its antigen is not known.

This clonotype was obtained from a woman aged 25 to 39 with Graves' hyperthyroidism that later progressed to Graves' ophthalmopathy. Sequences were obtained from blood. The chain recombines TRBV5-1 with TRBJ2-1; 13 positions match TRBD2. CDR3 loop: CASSGSLAGGRYNEQFF. The CDR3 DNA follows: TGCGCCAGCAGCGGCTCACTAGCGGGAGGGCGCTACAATGAGCAGTTCTTC.